The entry that follows covers one T cell receptor (beta chain) sequence. TCRdb keeps only in-frame clones here, not all; method: immunoSEQ multiplex PCR. Here the sample spans about 270,000 clones, approximately 80% being singletons. The data stem from a study of control samples from healthy donors and cancer patients. Germline CDR1 and CDR2: MNHEY and SMNVEV (reference sequence). The germline V and J ends were trimmed by 3 bases and 5 bases, with 16 bases remaining between them. The CDR3 has 15 residues. Material for sequencing was PBMCs. This receptor was obtained from a woman aged 60-75 years with lung cancer. The rearrangement uses TRBV27 and TRBJ2-5; D may be TRBD1 or TRBD2 (5 bases each). The CDR3 region is CASSFLGVGLETQYF. The CDR3 coding sequence is TGTGCCAGCAGTTTTTTGGGGGTCGGGTTGGAGACCCAGTACTTC.